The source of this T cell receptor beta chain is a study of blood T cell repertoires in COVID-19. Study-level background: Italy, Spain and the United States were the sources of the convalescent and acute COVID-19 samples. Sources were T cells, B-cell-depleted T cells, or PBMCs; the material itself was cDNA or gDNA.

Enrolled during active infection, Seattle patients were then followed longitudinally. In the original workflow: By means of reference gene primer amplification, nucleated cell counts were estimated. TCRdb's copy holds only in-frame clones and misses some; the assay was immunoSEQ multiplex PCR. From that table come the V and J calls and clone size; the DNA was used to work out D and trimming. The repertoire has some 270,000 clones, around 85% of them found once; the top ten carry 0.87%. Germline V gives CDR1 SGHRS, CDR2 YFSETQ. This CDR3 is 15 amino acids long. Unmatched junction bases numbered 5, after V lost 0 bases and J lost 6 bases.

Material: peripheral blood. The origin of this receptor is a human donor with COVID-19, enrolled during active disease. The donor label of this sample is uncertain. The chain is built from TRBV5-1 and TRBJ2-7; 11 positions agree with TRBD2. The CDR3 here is CASSLVLAGGSEQYF. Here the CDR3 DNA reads TGCGCCAGCAGCTTGGTGTTAGCGGGAGGGTCCGAGCAGTACTTC.